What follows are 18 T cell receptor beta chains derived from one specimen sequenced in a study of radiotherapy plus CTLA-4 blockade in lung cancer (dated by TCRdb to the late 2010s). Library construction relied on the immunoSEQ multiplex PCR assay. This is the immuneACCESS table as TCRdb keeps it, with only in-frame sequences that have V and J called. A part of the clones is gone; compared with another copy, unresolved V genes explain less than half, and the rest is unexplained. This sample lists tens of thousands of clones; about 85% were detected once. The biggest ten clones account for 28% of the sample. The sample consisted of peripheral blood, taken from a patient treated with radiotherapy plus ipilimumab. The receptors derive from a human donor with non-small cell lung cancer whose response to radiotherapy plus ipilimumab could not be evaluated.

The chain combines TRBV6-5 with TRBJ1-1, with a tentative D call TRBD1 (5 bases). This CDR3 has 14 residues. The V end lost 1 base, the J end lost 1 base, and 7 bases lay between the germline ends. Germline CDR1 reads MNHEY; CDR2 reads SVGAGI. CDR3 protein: CASSYWQGNTEAFF. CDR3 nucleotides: TGTGCCAGCAGTTACTGGCAGGGGAACACTGAAGCTTTCTTT.

The CDR3 coding sequence is TGTGCCAGCAGCCTCCGGAGACAGGACACCGGGGAGCTGTTTTTT. This sequence encodes CASSLRRQDTGELFF. The J gene is TRBJ2-2, the V gene TRBV27, with D tentatively TRBD1 (6 bases). The CDR3 extends over 15 amino acids. With 6 bases removed from V and 3 bases from J, the gap between germline ends came to 14 bases. Germline CDR1 reads MNHEY; CDR2 reads SMNVEV (reference sequence).

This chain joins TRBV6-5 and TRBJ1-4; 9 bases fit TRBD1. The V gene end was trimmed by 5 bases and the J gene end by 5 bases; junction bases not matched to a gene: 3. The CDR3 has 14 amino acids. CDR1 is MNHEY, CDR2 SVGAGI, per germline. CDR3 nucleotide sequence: TGTGCCAGCAGTGACAGGGGGACGAATGAAAAACTGTTTTTT. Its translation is CASSDRGTNEKLFF.

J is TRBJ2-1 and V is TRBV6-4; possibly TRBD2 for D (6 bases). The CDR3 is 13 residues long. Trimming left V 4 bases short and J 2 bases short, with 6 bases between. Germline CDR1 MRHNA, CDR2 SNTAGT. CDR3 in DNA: TGTGCCAGCAGTGGGGAGGCCTACAATGAGCAGTTCTTC. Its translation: CASSGEAYNEQFF.

CDR3 sequence reads: CASSVGGRGNNYGYTF. The CDR3 DNA sequence: TGTGCCAGCAGCGTAGGGGGTCGGGGGAACAACTATGGCTACACCTTC. The genes are TRBV9 and TRBJ1-2, with D tentatively TRBD1 (5 bases). This CDR3 contains 16 residues. Germline loops: CDR1 SGDLS, CDR2 YYNGEE. The V end lost 0 bases, the J end lost 2 bases, and 14 bases lay between the germline ends.

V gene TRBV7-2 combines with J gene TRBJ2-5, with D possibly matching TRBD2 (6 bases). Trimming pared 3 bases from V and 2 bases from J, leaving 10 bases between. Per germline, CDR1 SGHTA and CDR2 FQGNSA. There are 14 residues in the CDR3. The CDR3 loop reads CASSFSGLQETQYF. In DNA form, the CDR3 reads TGTGCCAGCAGCTTTAGCGGACTACAAGAGACCCAGTACTTC. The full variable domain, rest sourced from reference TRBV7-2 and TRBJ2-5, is GAGVSQSPSNKVTEKGKDVELRCDPISGHTALYWYRQSLGQGLEFLIYFQGNSAPDKSGLPSDRFSAERTGGSVSTLTIQRTQQEDSAVYLCASSFSGLQETQYFGPGTRLLVL.

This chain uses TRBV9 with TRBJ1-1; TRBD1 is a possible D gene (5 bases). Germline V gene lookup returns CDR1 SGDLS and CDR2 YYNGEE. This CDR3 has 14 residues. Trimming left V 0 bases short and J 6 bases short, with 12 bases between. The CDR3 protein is CASSVDMGGSEAFF. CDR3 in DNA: TGTGCCAGCAGCGTAGACATGGGGGGGTCTGAAGCTTTCTTT.

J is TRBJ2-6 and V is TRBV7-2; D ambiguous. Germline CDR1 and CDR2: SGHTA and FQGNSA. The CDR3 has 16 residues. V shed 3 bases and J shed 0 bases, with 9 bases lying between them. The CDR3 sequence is CASSFQVRSGANVLTF. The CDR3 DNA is TGTGCCAGCAGCTTCCAGGTCCGCTCTGGGGCCAACGTCCTGACTTTC.

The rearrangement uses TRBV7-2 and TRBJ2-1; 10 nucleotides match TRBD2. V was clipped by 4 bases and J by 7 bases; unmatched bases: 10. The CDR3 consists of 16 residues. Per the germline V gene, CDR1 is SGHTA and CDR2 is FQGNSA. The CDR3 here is CASSSSVGSGRNEQFF. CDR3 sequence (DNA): TGTGCCAGCAGCTCCTCGGTGGGTAGCGGGAGGAATGAGCAGTTCTTC. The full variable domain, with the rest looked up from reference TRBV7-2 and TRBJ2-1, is GAGVSQSPSNKVTEKGKDVELRCDPISGHTALYWYRQSLGQGLEFLIYFQGNSAPDKSGLPSDRFSAERTGGSVSTLTIQRTQQEDSAVYLCASSSSVGSGRNEQFFGPGTRLTVL.

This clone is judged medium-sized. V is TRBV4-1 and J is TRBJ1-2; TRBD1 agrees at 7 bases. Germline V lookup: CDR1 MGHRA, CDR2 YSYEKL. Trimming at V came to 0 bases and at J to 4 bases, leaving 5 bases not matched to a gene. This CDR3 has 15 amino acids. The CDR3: CASSQDLTGAYGYTF. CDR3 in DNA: TGCGCCAGCAGCCAAGATCTAACAGGGGCCTATGGCTACACCTTC.

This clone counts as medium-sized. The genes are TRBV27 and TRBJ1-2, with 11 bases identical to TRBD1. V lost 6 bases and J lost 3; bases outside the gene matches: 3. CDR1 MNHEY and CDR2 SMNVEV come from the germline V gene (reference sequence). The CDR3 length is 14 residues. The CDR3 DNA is TGTGCCAGCAGCCGGACAGGGGGCTACTATGGCTACACCTTC. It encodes CASSRTGGYYGYTF.

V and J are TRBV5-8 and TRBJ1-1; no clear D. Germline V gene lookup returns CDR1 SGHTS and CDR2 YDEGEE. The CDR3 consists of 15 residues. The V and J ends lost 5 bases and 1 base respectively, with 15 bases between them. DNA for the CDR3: TGTGCCAGCAGACCGTATCCGTCGGGGAACACTGAAGCTTTCTTT. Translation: CASRPYPSGNTEAFF.

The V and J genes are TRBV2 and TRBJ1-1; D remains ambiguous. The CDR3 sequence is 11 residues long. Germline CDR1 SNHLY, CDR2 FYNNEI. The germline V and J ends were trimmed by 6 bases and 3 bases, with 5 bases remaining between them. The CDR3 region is CASSRYTEAFF. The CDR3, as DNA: TGTGCCAGCAGCCGGTACACTGAAGCTTTCTTT. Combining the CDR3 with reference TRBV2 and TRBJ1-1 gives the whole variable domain EPEVTQTPSHQVTQMGQEVILRCVPISNHLYFYWYRQILGQKVEFLVSFYNNEISEKSEIFDDQFSVERPDGSNFTLKIRSTKLEDSAMYFCASSRYTEAFFGQGTRLTVV.

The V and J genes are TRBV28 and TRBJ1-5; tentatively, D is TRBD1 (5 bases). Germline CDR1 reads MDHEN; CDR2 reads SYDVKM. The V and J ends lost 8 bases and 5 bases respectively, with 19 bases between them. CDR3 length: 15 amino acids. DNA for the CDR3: TGTGCCAGCGGCCGGGGGAGGGGCCTCCATCAGCCCCAGCATTTT. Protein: CASGRGRGLHQPQHF.

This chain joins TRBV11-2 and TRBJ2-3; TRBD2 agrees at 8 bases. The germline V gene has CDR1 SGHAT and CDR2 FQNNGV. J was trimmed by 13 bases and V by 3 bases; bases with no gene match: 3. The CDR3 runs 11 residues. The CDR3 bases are TGTGCCAGCAGCTTGATCGGGAGGGAGTATTTT. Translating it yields CASSLIGREYF.

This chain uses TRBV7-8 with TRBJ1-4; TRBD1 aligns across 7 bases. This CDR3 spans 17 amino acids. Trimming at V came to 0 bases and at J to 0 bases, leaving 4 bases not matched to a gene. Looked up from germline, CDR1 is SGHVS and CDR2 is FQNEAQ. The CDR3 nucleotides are TGTGCCAGCAGCTTAGCGCAGGGGGAGGCAACTAATGAAAAACTGTTTTTT. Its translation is CASSLAQGEATNEKLFF.

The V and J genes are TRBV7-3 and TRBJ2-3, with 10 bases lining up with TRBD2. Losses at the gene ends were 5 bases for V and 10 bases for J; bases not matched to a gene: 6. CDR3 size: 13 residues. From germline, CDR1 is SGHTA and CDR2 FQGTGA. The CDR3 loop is CASSAGLAIPQYF. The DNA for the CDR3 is TGTGCCAGCAGCGCGGGACTAGCGATTCCGCAGTATTTT.

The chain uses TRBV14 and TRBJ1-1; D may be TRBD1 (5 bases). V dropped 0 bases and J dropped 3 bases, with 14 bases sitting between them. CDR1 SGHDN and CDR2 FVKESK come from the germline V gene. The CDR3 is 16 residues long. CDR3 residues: CASSQDGAGKDTEAFF. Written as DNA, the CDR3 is TGTGCCAGCAGCCAAGATGGGGCAGGGAAAGACACTGAAGCTTTCTTT.